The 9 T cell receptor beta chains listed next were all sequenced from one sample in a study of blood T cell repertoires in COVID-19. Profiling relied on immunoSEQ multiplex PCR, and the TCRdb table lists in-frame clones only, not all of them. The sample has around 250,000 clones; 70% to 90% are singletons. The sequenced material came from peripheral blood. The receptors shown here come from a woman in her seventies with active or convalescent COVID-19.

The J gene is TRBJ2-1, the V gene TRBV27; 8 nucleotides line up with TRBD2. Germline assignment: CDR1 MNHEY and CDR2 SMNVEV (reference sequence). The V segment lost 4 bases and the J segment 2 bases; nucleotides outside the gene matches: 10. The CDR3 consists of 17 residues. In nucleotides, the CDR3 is TGTGCCAGCAGTTCCTTTCTTACTAGCGGCCCCTACAATGAGCAGTTCTTC. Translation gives CASSSFLTSGPYNEQFF.

The CDR3 loop reads CASIGGAVRFDTEAFF. The DNA of the CDR3 is TGCGCCTCCATCGGCGGGGCGGTCAGGTTCGACACTGAAGCTTTCTTT. V is TRBV10-2 and J is TRBJ1-1, with D possibly matching TRBD1 (5 bases). Germline loops: CDR1 WSHSY, CDR2 SAAADI. This CDR3 has 16 amino acids. Trimming left V 11 bases short and J 3 bases short, with 25 bases between.

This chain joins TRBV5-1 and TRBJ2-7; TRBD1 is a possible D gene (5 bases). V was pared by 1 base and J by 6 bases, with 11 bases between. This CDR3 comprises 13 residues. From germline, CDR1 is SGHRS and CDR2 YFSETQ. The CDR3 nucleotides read TGCGCCAGCAGCTTGCCAGGGAACTTCGAGCAGTACTTC. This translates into CASSLPGNFEQYF.

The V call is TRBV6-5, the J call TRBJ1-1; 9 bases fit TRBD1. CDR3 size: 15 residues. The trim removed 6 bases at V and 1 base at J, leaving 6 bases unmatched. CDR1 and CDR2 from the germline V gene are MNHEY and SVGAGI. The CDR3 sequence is CASRFLDRGNTEAFF. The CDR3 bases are TGTGCCAGCAGATTCCTGGACAGGGGGAACACTGAAGCTTTCTTT.

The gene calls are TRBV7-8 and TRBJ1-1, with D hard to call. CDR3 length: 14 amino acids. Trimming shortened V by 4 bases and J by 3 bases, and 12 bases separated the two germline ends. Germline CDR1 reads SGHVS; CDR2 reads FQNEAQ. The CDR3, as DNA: TGTGCCAGCAGCTCGGGTATTGGGTACACTGAAGCTTTCTTT. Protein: CASSSGIGYTEAFF. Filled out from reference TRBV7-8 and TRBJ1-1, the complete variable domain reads GAGVSQSPRYKVAKRGQDVALRCDPISGHVSLFWYQQALGQGPEFLTYFQNEAQLDKSGLPSDRFFAERPEGSVSTLKIQRTQQEDSAVYLCASSSGIGYTEAFFGQGTRLTVV.

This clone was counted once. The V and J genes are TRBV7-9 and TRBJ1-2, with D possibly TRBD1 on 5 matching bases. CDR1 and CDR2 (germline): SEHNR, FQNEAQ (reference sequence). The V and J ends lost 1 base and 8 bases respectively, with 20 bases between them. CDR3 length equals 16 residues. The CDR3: CASSLGVGATPGGYTF. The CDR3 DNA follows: TGTGCCAGCAGCTTAGGAGTTGGGGCTACCCCTGGGGGCTACACCTTC.

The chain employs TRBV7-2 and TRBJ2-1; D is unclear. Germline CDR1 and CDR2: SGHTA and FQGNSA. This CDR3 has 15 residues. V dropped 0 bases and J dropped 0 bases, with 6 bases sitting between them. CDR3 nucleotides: TGTGCCAGCAGCTTAGCGCTACTCTCCTACAATGAGCAGTTCTTC. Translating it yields CASSLALLSYNEQFF. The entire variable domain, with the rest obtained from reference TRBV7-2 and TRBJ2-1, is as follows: GAGVSQSPSNKVTEKGKDVELRCDPISGHTALYWYRQSLGQGLEFLIYFQGNSAPDKSGLPSDRFSAERTGGSVSTLTIQRTQQEDSAVYLCASSLALLSYNEQFFGPGTRLTVL.

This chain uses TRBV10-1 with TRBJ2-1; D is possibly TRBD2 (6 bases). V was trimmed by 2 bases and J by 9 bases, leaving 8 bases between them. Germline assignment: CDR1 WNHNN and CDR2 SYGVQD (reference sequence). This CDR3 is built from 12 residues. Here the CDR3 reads CASSENGGEQFF. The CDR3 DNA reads TGCGCCAGCAGTGAGAACGGGGGTGAGCAGTTCTTC.

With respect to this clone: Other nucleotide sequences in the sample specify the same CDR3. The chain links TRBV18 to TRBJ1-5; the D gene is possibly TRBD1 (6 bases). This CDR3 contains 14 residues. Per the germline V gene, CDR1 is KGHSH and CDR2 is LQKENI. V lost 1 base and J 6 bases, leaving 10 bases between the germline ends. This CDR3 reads CASSPQGVGQPQHF. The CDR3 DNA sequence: TGTGCCAGCTCACCACAGGGGGTAGGTCAGCCCCAGCATTTT.